These 23 T cell receptor beta chains were sequenced from one sample in a study of blood T cell repertoires in COVID-19. Profiled with immunoSEQ multiplex PCR; TCRdb holds only in-frame clones, not every one. The sample lists some 390,000 clones, approximately 87% occurring once. Sequenced: peripheral blood. The receptors were sampled from a woman in her fifties or sixties with COVID-19, enrolled during active disease.

This chain uses TRBV27 with TRBJ2-7; D is possibly TRBD2 (7 bases). The CDR3 is 14 residues long. Germline V gene lookup returns CDR1 MNHEY and CDR2 SMNVEV (reference sequence). V lost 3 bases, J lost 4 bases, and 13 bases lay in between. CDR3 bases: TGTGCCAGCAGTTTCGGGGGGCCTCCTTACGAGCAGTACTTC. Its translation is CASSFGGPPYEQYF.

J is TRBJ1-1 and V is TRBV18, with D perhaps TRBD1 (5 bases). Germline V lookup: CDR1 KGHSH, CDR2 LQKENI. V was cut by 5 bases and J by 1 base, with 11 bases left in between. The CDR3 has 14 amino acids. The CDR3 reads CASSNGHQNTEAFF. CDR3 nucleotides: TGTGCCAGCTCAAACGGACACCAGAACACTGAAGCTTTCTTT.

The rearrangement links TRBV2 to TRBJ1-2; 9 positions agree with TRBD1. Trimming at V came to 4 bases and at J to 0 bases, leaving 9 bases not matched to a gene. Germline V lookup: CDR1 SNHLY, CDR2 FYNNEI. This CDR3 has 17 residues. The CDR3 nucleotides read TGTGCCAGCAGTGCCGGGACAGGGCCCACCACTAACTATGGCTACACCTTC. It is translated as CASSAGTGPTTNYGYTF.

The rearrangement links TRBV4-2 to TRBJ2-1, with 7 bases that match TRBD1. The CDR3 loop spans 16 amino acids. In germline, CDR1 is LGHNA, CDR2 YNFKEQ. Germline trimming cut 2 bases from V and 8 bases from J; bases unmatched to any gene: 12. The CDR3 protein is CASSQMTGLVSHEQFF. In DNA, the CDR3 is TGTGCCAGCAGCCAAATGACAGGGTTGGTTTCTCATGAGCAGTTCTTC.

This clone came up once. V gene TRBV19 combines with J gene TRBJ1-2; 7 nucleotides align to TRBD1. From germline, CDR1 is LNHDA and CDR2 SQIVND (reference sequence). Germline trimming cut 0 bases from V and 6 bases from J; bases unmatched to any gene: 10. This CDR3 is 16 amino acids long. In DNA form, the CDR3 reads TGTGCCAGTAGTATAGAAGGACAGGTTCGTCCTAATGGCTACACCTTC. Amino acids: CASSIEGQVRPNGYTF.

The V and J genes are TRBV5-6 and TRBJ1-6, with D possibly TRBD1 on 6 matching bases. The CDR3 sequence is 15 residues long. V was pared by 0 bases and J by 6 bases, with 10 bases between. Germline V gene data show CDR1 as SGHDT and CDR2 as YYEEEE. For the CDR3, the DNA is TGTGCCAGCAGCTTGGAACAGGGCGTTAATTCACCCCTCCACTTT. Translating it yields CASSLEQGVNSPLHF.

The chain joins TRBV27 to TRBJ1-1; 11 bases line up with TRBD1. The CDR3 has 15 amino acids. Germline V gives CDR1 MNHEY, CDR2 SMNVEV (reference sequence). J gave up 5 bases and V 3 bases, and 5 bases lay outside the gene matches. CDR3 coding DNA: TGTGCCAGCAGTTTTTCCGGGACAGGGGGAACTGAAGCTTTCTTT. Encoded protein: CASSFSGTGGTEAFF.

J is TRBJ2-6 and V is TRBV5-1, with a possible D match to TRBD1 (5 bases). V dropped 1 base and J dropped 0 bases, with 14 bases sitting between them. Looked up from germline, CDR1 is SGHRS and CDR2 is YFSETQ. The CDR3 spans 18 residues. Written as DNA, the CDR3 is TGCGCCAGCAGCTTGAGACAGAATCCAAGCTCTGGGGCCAACGTCCTGACTTTC. Residues: CASSLRQNPSSGANVLTF.

J is TRBJ2-1 and V is TRBV7-2; TRBD2 matches 8 bases. The length of the CDR3 is 14 residues. Germline assignment: CDR1 SGHTA and CDR2 FQGNSA. V gave up 5 bases and J gave up 4 bases; unmatched junction bases: 4. CDR3 coding DNA: TGTGCCAGCAGCAGTCGGGGGGGATACAATGAGCAGTTCTTC. This gives the protein CASSSRGGYNEQFF.

The chain links TRBV10-3 to TRBJ2-3; TRBD2 is a possible D gene (5 bases). The CDR3 extends over 12 amino acids. V lost 3 bases and J lost 9, with 10 bases in between. The V gene's germline CDR1 is ENHRY and CDR2 SYGVKD. CDR3 region: CAISERDWTQYF. CDR3 DNA: TGTGCCATCAGTGAACGGGATTGGACGCAGTATTTT.

The chain employs TRBV5-1 and TRBJ1-1; D not resolved. The CDR3 has 13 residues. Per the germline V gene, CDR1 is SGHRS and CDR2 is YFSETQ. Trimming took off 4 bases at V and 7 bases at J, with 14 bases between the two ends. The CDR3 spells CASSPLWANEAFF. CDR3 bases: TGCGCCAGCAGCCCGCTTTGGGCCAATGAAGCTTTCTTT. Complete variable domain (other parts from reference TRBV5-1 and TRBJ1-1): KAGVTQTPRYLIKTRGQQVTLSCSPISGHRSVSWYQQTPGQGLQFLFEYFSETQRNKGNFPGRFSGRQFSNSRSEMNVSTLELGDSALYLCASSPLWANEAFFGQGTRLTVV.

The chain is built from TRBV4-2 and TRBJ1-2, with 7 bases aligning to TRBD1. V gave up 2 bases and J gave up 3 bases; unmatched junction bases: 6. Germline CDR1 LGHNA, CDR2 YNFKEQ. CDR3 length: 15 amino acids. In DNA, the CDR3 is TGTGCCAGCAGCCAAAGAGAGGGGGCGCACTATGGCTACACCTTC. This encodes CASSQREGAHYGYTF.

The chain joins TRBV9 to TRBJ2-5, with unresolved D. Germline CDR1 SGDLS, CDR2 YYNGEE. The CDR3 runs 15 residues. With 3 bases removed from V and 1 base from J, the gap between germline ends came to 13 bases. The CDR3 loop is CASSARGSPQETQYF. In DNA form, the CDR3 reads TGTGCCAGCAGCGCCCGCGGCAGCCCCCAAGAGACCCAGTACTTC.

This clone appeared a few times. V usage is TRBV28 and J usage is TRBJ2-6; maybe TRBD1 (6 bases). This CDR3 spans 15 amino acids. The germline V gene has CDR1 MDHEN and CDR2 SYDVKM. Trimming cost V 9 bases and J 3 bases, with 15 bases left between them. This chain's CDR3 is CASRGSGVGANVLTF. The CDR3 DNA sequence: TGTGCCAGTCGAGGATCAGGGGTTGGGGCCAACGTCCTGACTTTC.

The chain combines TRBV6-5 with TRBJ1-4; the match to TRBD1 covers 8 bases. The CDR3 is 14 residues long. Per germline, CDR1 MNHEY and CDR2 SVGAGI. Germline trimming cut 6 bases from V and 7 bases from J; bases unmatched to any gene: 7. For the CDR3, the DNA is TGTGCCAGCAGGGACAGGGATACCCTTGAAAAACTGTTTTTT. This codes for CASRDRDTLEKLFF.

The chain carries TRBV10-3 and TRBJ1-1; 7 bases are a match to TRBD1. There are 16 residues in the CDR3. Unmatched junction bases numbered 6, after V lost 2 bases and J lost 0 bases. The germline V gene has CDR1 ENHRY and CDR2 SYGVKD. The CDR3 is CAISEIGGTVNTEAFF. The CDR3 bases are TGTGCCATCAGTGAGATAGGGGGGACAGTGAACACTGAAGCTTTCTTT.

The chain links TRBV6-5 to TRBJ1-4; no clear D gene. Deletions cut 8 bases from V and 8 bases from J, with 21 bases between. Germline CDR1 and CDR2: MNHEY and SVGAGI. The CDR3 loop spans 15 amino acids. The CDR3 loop is CASGLEHTSTEKLFF. Written as DNA, the CDR3 is TGTGCCAGCGGACTAGAGCATACCTCGACGGAAAAACTGTTTTTT.

This chain links TRBV13 with TRBJ1-6; 11 positions match TRBD1. Losses at the gene ends were 4 bases for V and 7 bases for J; bases not matched to a gene: 3. The germline V gene has CDR1 PRHDT and CDR2 FYEKMQ (reference sequence). The CDR3 has 15 residues. CDR3 sequence (DNA): TGTGCCAGCAGCTCCGGACAGGGGGCGAATTCACCCCTCCACTTT. This encodes CASSSGQGANSPLHF.

V gene TRBV10-2 combines with J gene TRBJ1-1; TRBD1 is a possible D gene (6 bases). Trimming pared 6 bases from V and 5 bases from J, leaving 19 bases between. The length of the CDR3 is 15 residues. Germline V gives CDR1 WSHSY, CDR2 SAAADI. The CDR3 is CASRTGGLRTTEAFF. The CDR3 DNA follows: TGCGCCAGCAGGACGGGGGGGCTTAGAACGACTGAAGCTTTCTTT.

This chain links TRBV7-3 with TRBJ1-2; D perhaps matches TRBD1 (5 bases). V gave up 1 base and J gave up 8 bases, with 11 bases separating them. The CDR3 contains 13 residues. CDR1 is SGHTA and CDR2 is FQGTGA in the germline V gene. As DNA, the CDR3 is TGTGCCAGCAGCTTAATCCCAGGGCACGGCTACACCTTC. Translation gives CASSLIPGHGYTF.

The genes are TRBV19 and TRBJ2-1; TRBD1 agrees at 7 bases. Germline V gene lookup returns CDR1 LNHDA and CDR2 SQIVND (reference sequence). V was clipped by 5 bases and J by 1 base; unmatched bases: 5. There are 15 residues in the CDR3. DNA of the CDR3: TGTGCCAGTAGTCTTGGACAGGCTTCCTACAATGAGCAGTTCTTC. This translates into CASSLGQASYNEQFF.

The J gene is TRBJ1-1, the V gene TRBV9; possibly TRBD1 for D (6 bases). The CDR3 consists of 15 residues. V lost 3 bases and J 6 bases, leaving 18 bases between the germline ends. Germline CDR1 reads SGDLS; CDR2 reads YYNGEE. CDR3 protein: CASSETGQLGAEAFF. The CDR3 DNA reads TGTGCCAGCAGCGAGACTGGACAGTTAGGGGCTGAAGCTTTCTTT.

V gene TRBV3-1 (or the pseudogene TRBV3-2) combines with J gene TRBJ2-4, with no clear D. The CDR3 has 15 residues. Per germline, CDR1 LGHDT and CDR2 YNNKEL (reference sequence). Deletions cut 3 bases from V and 0 bases from J, with 9 bases between. The CDR3 DNA is TGTGCCAGCAGCCATGTCGCGTTAGCCAAAAACATTCAGTACTTC. This translates into CASSHVALAKNIQYF.